Sequencing of this TCR beta chain was carried out in a study of T cells in Graves' hyperthyroidism and ophthalmopathy. There are many counts of this clonotype. Trimming took off 3 bases at V and 5 bases at J, with 16 bases between the two ends. The CDR3 totals 16 residues. Per the germline V gene, CDR1 is MNHEY and CDR2 is SMNVEV (reference sequence). Template material for amplifying TCR beta CDR3 regions consisted of RNA transcripts. During a first-round RT-PCR of the TCR CDR3, the HTBI primer set was used. TCRdb itself ran the multiplex PCR reads through MiXCR, one entry per CDR3 protein. The table records approximately 620,000 distinct CDR3 sequences, over 11% of them present only once.

V and J are TRBV27 and TRBJ2-2; D possibly uses TRBD1 or TRBD2 (5 bases each). Sequenced material: blood. The TCR originated in a woman younger than 45 with Graves' hyperthyroidism that later progressed to Graves' ophthalmopathy. The DNA for the CDR3 is TGTGCCAGCAGTTTCGGTGCGGGCAGGGTAACCGGGGAGCTGTTTTTT. Translating it yields CASSFGAGRVTGELFF.